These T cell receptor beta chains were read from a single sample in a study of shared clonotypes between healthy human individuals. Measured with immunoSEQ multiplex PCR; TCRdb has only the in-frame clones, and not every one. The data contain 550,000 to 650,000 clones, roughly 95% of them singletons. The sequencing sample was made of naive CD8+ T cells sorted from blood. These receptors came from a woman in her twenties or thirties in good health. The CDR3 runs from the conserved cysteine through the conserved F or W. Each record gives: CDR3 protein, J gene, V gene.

CASSTGTLIFF TRBJ1-1 TRBV28
CASSLYPGAAENEQYF TRBJ2-7 TRBV27
CASSQETTDYEQYF TRBJ2-7 TRBV4-2
CASSWTSGYSYEQYF TRBJ2-7 TRBV7-3
CASSERGMNTEAFF TRBJ1-1 TRBV2
CASSGVFAGELFF TRBJ2-2 TRBV25-1
CASGLEWTGDPGELFF TRBJ2-2 TRBV12-5
CASSSNPGTYGYTF TRBJ1-2 TRBV27
CASSPGGAYGYTF TRBJ1-2 TRBV13
CASSHPEGGRANEQFF TRBJ2-1 TRBV13
CASSELPLAGGLADTQYF TRBJ2-3 TRBV10-1
CASSPRSYEQYF NA TRBV11-2
CASSLAGAGQPQHF TRBJ1-5 TRBV27
CASSLDFTQPQHF TRBJ1-5 TRBV27
CAGGQGASDTQYF TRBJ2-3 TRBV11-2
CASSYRGKDEQYF NA TRBV28